The present T cell receptor (beta chain) was sequenced within a study of blood T cell repertoires in COVID-19. Exposed participants came across a COVID-19 case within 2 weeks before study entry. Produced via immunoSEQ multiplex PCR; TCRdb's table is partial and in-frame only. In the table there are 150,000 or so clones, roughly 90% of which are singletons. V was shortened by 5 bases and J by 7 bases, with 8 bases between the two germline ends. This CDR3 region has 11 residues. The sequence was obtained from a woman aged 40-49 years who had been exposed to COVID-19. The sample comprised PBMCs or T cells enriched from blood (not recorded which). This chain joins TRBV12-3 or TRBV12-4 and TRBJ1-2; D remains unclear. This CDR3 reads CASSVGGGYTF. CDR3 nucleotide sequence: TGTGCCAGCAGTGTCGGAGGTGGCTACACCTTC.